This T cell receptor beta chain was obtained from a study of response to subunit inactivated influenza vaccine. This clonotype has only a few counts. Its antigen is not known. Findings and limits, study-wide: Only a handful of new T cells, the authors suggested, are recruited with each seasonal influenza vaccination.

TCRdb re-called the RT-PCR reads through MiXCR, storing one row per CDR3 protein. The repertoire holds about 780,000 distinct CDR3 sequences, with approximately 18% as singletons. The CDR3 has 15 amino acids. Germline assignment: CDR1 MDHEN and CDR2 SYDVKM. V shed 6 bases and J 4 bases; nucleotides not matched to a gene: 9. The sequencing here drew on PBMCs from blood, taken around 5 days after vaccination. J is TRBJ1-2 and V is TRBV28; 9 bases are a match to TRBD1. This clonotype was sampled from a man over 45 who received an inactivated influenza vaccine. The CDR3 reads CASRRGTGSSYGYTF. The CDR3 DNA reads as TGTGCCAGCAGGCGCGGGACAGGGAGCTCCTATGGCTACACCTTC.